The T cell receptor (beta chain) described here comes from a study of CD8+ T cells in alopecia areata. The wider study: Oral tofacitinib, 5 to 10 mg twice daily, was given in an open-label trial.

In regard to this clone: Its specificity is unknown.

Following RNA extraction, reverse transcription yielded cDNA that acted as the sequencing template. Clones were read by immunoSEQ multiplex PCR, and TCRdb kept only the in-frame ones, dropping some. This table holds about 130,000 clones, about 49% found once. Sorting of CD4+ and CD8+ T cells was performed on PBMCs. Study conclusions and caveats: With patients, TCR sharing proved less clear than in mice, a difference possibly related to HLA. Tissue-resident alphabeta T cells belonging to normal skin likewise get sequenced within scalp specimens.

The origin of this receptor is a human donor with alopecia areata. The input for sequencing was CD8+ T cells sorted from blood, taken at week 0.

This CDR3 is CSVAGGDSSYNEQFF. The DNA of the CDR3 is TGCAGCGTTGCTGGCGGGGACAGCTCCTACAATGAGCAGTTCTTC. This chain joins TRBV29-1 and TRBJ2-1; a weak D match, TRBD1 (7 bases). V was trimmed by 4 bases and J by 0 bases, leaving 13 bases between them. CDR1 SQVTM and CDR2 ANQGSEA come from the germline V gene. CDR3 size: 15 residues.